The next 30 T cell receptor beta chains were all read from a single sample in a study of cytomegalovirus exposure and HLA in healthy donors. Researchers ran the PCR with 60 Vbeta and 13 Jbeta primers. Libraries were prepared by immunoSEQ multiplex PCR; TCRdb keeps only in-frame clonotypes and omits some of them. This table has around 100,000 clones, over 65% appearing once. The sequenced sample was PBMCs. These receptors originate from a woman between 18 and 30 years old in good health and CMV-seronegative.

The rearrangement joins TRBV28 to TRBJ2-7, with 11 nucleotides matching TRBD1. The germline V gene has CDR1 MDHEN and CDR2 SYDVKM. The V segment lost 5 bases and the J segment 1 base; nucleotides outside the gene matches: 4. This CDR3 region has 15 residues. The CDR3, as DNA: TGTGCCAGCAGTGAGGGACAGGGGGATTCCTACGAGCAGTACGTC. It encodes CASSEGQGDSYEQYV.

The rearrangement uses TRBV28 and TRBJ1-1; D not certain. This CDR3 spans 15 amino acids. Trimming left V 10 bases short and J 2 bases short, with 20 bases between. Germline V CDR1 and CDR2: MDHEN, SYDVKM. In DNA form, the CDR3 reads TGTGCCACCACCAACCCAGGTGAGGGAAACACTGAAGCTTTCTTT. It is translated as CATTNPGEGNTEAFF.

The chain joins TRBV27 to TRBJ2-2; D uncertain. Deletions cut 5 bases from V and 4 bases from J, with 11 bases between. Germline lookup yields CDR1 MNHEY and CDR2 SMNVEV (reference sequence). There are 14 residues in the CDR3. The DNA for the CDR3 is TGTGCCAGCAGTCCCCTAGATAGCACCGGGGAGCTGTTTTTT. Translating it yields CASSPLDSTGELFF.

The gene calls are TRBV29-1 and TRBJ1-1; 8 nucleotides line up with TRBD1. V lost 3 bases to trimming and J lost 10 bases; unmatched junction nucleotides: 10. Germline loops: CDR1 SQVTM, CDR2 ANQGSEA. CDR3 length: 13 amino acids. This CDR3 is CSVESYTGGAAFF. CDR3 DNA sequence: TGCAGCGTTGAGAGTTATACAGGGGGGGCAGCTTTCTTT.

This clone was seen a few times. The genes are TRBV4-2 and TRBJ1-2; D might be TRBD1 (5 bases). Germline CDR1 and CDR2: LGHNA and YNFKEQ. The CDR3 is 14 residues long. Deletions cut 0 bases from V and 3 bases from J, with 8 bases between. In DNA form, the CDR3 reads TGTGCCAGCAGCCAAGACGGGGGGGACTATGGCTACACCTTC. Protein: CASSQDGGDYGYTF.

The genes are TRBV7-7 and TRBJ2-2; weak D call: TRBD1 (6 bases). Germline V lookup: CDR1 SSHAT, CDR2 FNYEAQ (reference sequence). The CDR3 contains 13 residues. The ends were cut back, 3 bases at V and 6 bases at J, with 8 bases in the middle. The CDR3 sequence is CASSFNRAGELFF. The CDR3 nucleotides are TGTGCCAGCAGCTTCAACAGGGCCGGGGAGCTGTTTTTT. The whole variable domain, filled in from reference TRBV7-7 and TRBJ2-2, reads GAGVSQSPRYKVTKRGQDVTLRCDPISSHATLYWYQQALGQGPEFLTYFNYEAQPDKSGLPSDRFSAERPEGSISTLTIQRTEQRDSAMYRCASSFNRAGELFFGEGSRLTVL.

The rearrangement joins TRBV27 to TRBJ2-5; 9 bases are a match to TRBD2. This CDR3 spans 16 amino acids. Germline V lookup: CDR1 MNHEY, CDR2 SMNVEV (reference sequence). With V trimmed by 3 bases and J by 4 bases, 9 bases remained unmatched. As DNA, the CDR3 is TGTGCCAGCAGTTTGGGGGTGCTAGCGGGGAGAGAGACCCAGTACTTC. It specifies CASSLGVLAGRETQYF.

The chain has TRBV5-1 and TRBJ2-2, with 8 bases aligning to TRBD1. Germline trimming cut 3 bases from V and 3 bases from J; bases unmatched to any gene: 4. The CDR3 extends over 15 amino acids. CDR1 and CDR2 from the germline V gene are SGHRS and YFSETQ. Here the CDR3 DNA reads TGCGCCAGCAGCTCCGGGACAGGAGACACCGGGGAGCTGTTTTTT. Its protein product is CASSSGTGDTGELFF.

V usage is TRBV2 and J usage is TRBJ2-3, with 7 bases identical to TRBD1. CDR1 SNHLY and CDR2 FYNNEI come from the germline V gene. CDR3 size: 15 residues. Trimming cost V 10 bases and J 0 bases; bases outside gene matches: 10. The CDR3 sequence: CANYRDSPSTDTQYF. For the CDR3, the DNA is TGTGCCAACTACCGGGACAGCCCTAGCACAGATACGCAGTATTTT.

The V call is TRBV11-3, the J call TRBJ1-1, with 7 bases aligning to TRBD1. The CDR3 length is 16 residues. Germline trimming cut 0 bases from V and 5 bases from J; bases unmatched to any gene: 9. CDR1 SGHNT and CDR2 YENEEA come from the germline V gene. The CDR3 DNA is TGTGCCAGCAGCTTAGAGTGGGGACAGAGGAGGACTGAAGCTTTCTTT. Its translation is CASSLEWGQRRTEAFF. Full variable domain (rest looked up from reference TRBV11-3 and TRBJ1-1): EAGVVQSPRYKIIEKKQPVAFWCNPISGHNTLYWYLQNLGQGPELLIRYENEEAVDDSQLPKDRFSAERLKGVDSTLKIQPAELGDSAVYLCASSLEWGQRRTEAFFGQGTRLTVV.

The J gene is TRBJ1-3, the V gene TRBV30, with TRBD1 as a possible D gene (5 bases). The V end was cut by 0 bases, the J end by 7 bases, with 7 bases between. Germline V CDR1 and CDR2: GTSNPN, SVGIG (reference sequence). The CDR3 runs 12 residues. CDR3 residues: CAWSVRGNTIYF. The DNA for the CDR3 is TGTGCCTGGAGTGTACGGGGGAACACCATATATTTT.

The chain couples TRBV28 to TRBJ2-5; D uncertain. V was pared by 3 bases and J by 1 base, with 6 bases between. This CDR3 contains 13 residues. Germline V gene data show CDR1 as MDHEN and CDR2 as SYDVKM. The CDR3 region is CASSFVAQETQYF. Here the CDR3 DNA reads TGTGCCAGCAGTTTTGTGGCCCAAGAGACCCAGTACTTC.

This clone showed up just a few times. The J gene is TRBJ2-1, the V gene TRBV6-1; possibly TRBD1 for D (6 bases). Deletions cut 5 bases from V and 8 bases from J, with 10 bases between. In germline, CDR1 is MNHNS, CDR2 SASEGT. The CDR3 totals 12 residues. The DNA for the CDR3 is TGTGCCAGCAGTATCTCAGGGGATGAGCAGTTCTTC. This codes for CASSISGDEQFF.

The chain links TRBV7-7 to TRBJ2-5; D is possibly TRBD2 (5 bases). This CDR3 is built from 13 residues. The germline gives CDR1 SSHAT, CDR2 FNYEAQ (reference sequence). V dropped 5 bases and J dropped 5 bases, with 12 bases sitting between them. The CDR3 loop is CASSPTIVETQYF. CDR3 DNA: TGTGCCAGCAGCCCGACTATAGTGGAGACCCAGTACTTC.

The chain uses TRBV7-2 and TRBJ1-6; a possible D gene is TRBD1 (5 bases). V was clipped by 3 bases and J by 4 bases, with 13 bases between them. CDR1 SGHTA and CDR2 FQGNSA come from the germline V gene. The CDR3 is 16 residues long. In DNA, the CDR3 is TGTGCCAGCAGCTTCTCCGGGACTGCGTATAATTCACCCCTCCACTTT. It codes for CASSFSGTAYNSPLHF.

The V call is TRBV5-4, the J call TRBJ2-3; D is possibly TRBD2 (5 bases). V lost 1 base and J lost 6, with 9 bases in between. Germline assignment: CDR1 SGHNT and CDR2 YYREEE (reference sequence). CDR3 length equals 13 residues. Here the CDR3 DNA reads TGTGCCAGCAGCTTGACCGGGGAGGATACGCAGTATTTT. The encoded protein is CASSLTGEDTQYF.

The chain joins TRBV28 to TRBJ2-1; 9 bases are a match to TRBD2. From germline, CDR1 is MDHEN and CDR2 SYDVKM. Trimming removed 6 bases from V and 1 base from J; junction bases left unmatched: 7. The CDR3 loop spans 16 amino acids. CDR3 bases: TGTGCCAGCAGGAAAGAGCGGGAGGTATCCTACAATGAGCAGTTCTTC. Translation: CASRKEREVSYNEQFF.

The chain links TRBV6-1 to TRBJ2-6; the D gene is possibly TRBD1 (7 bases). The CDR3 extends over 15 amino acids. Trimming removed 6 bases from V and 1 base from J, with 10 bases in between. Germline V gene data show CDR1 as MNHNS and CDR2 as SASEGT. CDR3 region: CASRAGGSGANVLTF. In nucleotides, the CDR3 is TGTGCCAGCAGGGCAGGGGGGTCTGGGGCCAACGTCCTGACTTTC.

The chain combines TRBV7-9 with TRBJ2-7, with TRBD2 matching over 9 bases. This CDR3 has 14 residues. V lost 6 bases to trimming and J lost 0 bases; unmatched junction nucleotides: 3. The germline V gene encodes CDR1 SEHNR and CDR2 FQNEAQ (reference sequence). The CDR3 DNA reads TGTGCCAGCAGTGGGACTAGCAGCTCCTACGAGCAGTACTTC. Translation: CASSGTSSSYEQYF. Filled out from reference TRBV7-9 and TRBJ2-7, the complete variable domain reads DTGVSQNPRHKITKRGQNVTFRCDPISEHNRLYWYRQTLGQGPEFLTYFQNEAQLEKSRLLSDRFSAERPKGSFSTLEIQRTEQGDSAMYLCASSGTSSSYEQYFGPGTRLTVT.

On this clone: The germline gene is not matched at one end of the junction; a read error may be the cause. The V gene is TRBV2, the J gene TRBJ2-5; 7 nucleotides agree with TRBD1. The CDR3 has 15 residues. Germline V CDR1 and CDR2: SNHLY, FYNNEI. The chain's CDR3 is CASSELRGQKEAQYF. CDR3 nucleotides: TGTGCCAGCAGTGAATTAAGGGGACAGAAAGAGGCCCAGTACTTC.

This clone was found once. V and J are TRBV27 and TRBJ2-5, with a weak D call TRBD2 (6 bases). There are 16 residues in the CDR3. V was pared by 0 bases and J by 5 bases, with 16 bases between. The germline CDR1 and CDR2 sequences are MNHEY and SMNVEV (reference sequence). The CDR3 sequence is CASSLSPSRRGETQYF. The CDR3 nucleotides read TGTGCCAGCAGTTTATCCCCCTCCCGCCGGGGGGAGACCCAGTACTTC.

This chain joins TRBV30 and TRBJ2-3; 7 bases agree with TRBD1. Looked up from germline, CDR1 is GTSNPN and CDR2 is SVGIG (reference sequence). With V trimmed by 5 bases and J by 2 bases, 7 bases remained unmatched. The CDR3 consists of 14 residues. The CDR3 here is CAWGPGQPTDTQYF. In DNA form, the CDR3 reads TGTGCCTGGGGGCCGGGACAGCCCACAGATACGCAGTATTTT. Full variable domain (remainder filled in from reference TRBV30 and TRBJ2-3): SQTIHQWPATLVQPVGSPLSLECTVEGTSNPNLYWYRQAAGRGLQLLFYSVGIGQISSEVPQNLSASRPQDRQFILSSKKLLLSDSGFYLCAWGPGQPTDTQYFGPGTRLTVL.

The chain carries TRBV11-2 and TRBJ1-1; 9 bases fit TRBD1. The CDR3 is 15 residues long. Trimming removed 5 bases from V and 6 bases from J; junction bases left unmatched: 10. Looked up from germline, CDR1 is SGHAT and CDR2 is FQNNGV. In nucleotides, the CDR3 is TGTGCCAGCAGCCCGGGTGGACAGGGGTGGTCTGAAGCTTTCTTT. As protein: CASSPGGQGWSEAFF.

V gene TRBV7-2 combines with J gene TRBJ2-7; 9 bases align to TRBD1. The CDR3 totals 13 residues. Germline-derived CDR1 and CDR2 are SGHTA and FQGNSA. V shed 11 bases and J 2 bases; nucleotides not matched to a gene: 7. CDR3 sequence reads: CASQDRGTYEQYF. In DNA, the CDR3 is TGTGCCTCCCAAGACAGGGGGACCTACGAGCAGTACTTC.

CDR3 residues: CASSVASGGDEQFF. DNA for the CDR3: TGTGCCAGCAGCGTAGCTAGCGGGGGGGATGAGCAGTTCTTC. The rearrangement links TRBV9 to TRBJ2-1; 12 bases line up with TRBD2. Germline V CDR1 and CDR2: SGDLS, YYNGEE. This CDR3 comprises 14 residues. Trimming at V came to 0 bases and at J to 8 bases, leaving 0 bases not matched to a gene. Based on the CDR3 plus reference TRBV9 and TRBJ2-1, the full variable domain is DSGVTQTPKHLITATGQRVTLRCSPRSGDLSVYWYQQSLDQGLQFLIQYYNGEERAKGNILERFSAQQFPDLHSELNLSSLELGDSALYFCASSVASGGDEQFFGPGTRLTVL.

V is TRBV2 and J is TRBJ1-1, with D unclear. Deletions cut 6 bases from V and 0 bases from J, with 14 bases between. The length of the CDR3 is 15 residues. Germline-derived CDR1 and CDR2 are SNHLY and FYNNEI. The CDR3 DNA reads TGTGCCAGCAGACCATTACAGAACATGAACACTGAAGCTTTCTTT. As protein: CASRPLQNMNTEAFF.

The rearrangement links TRBV27 to TRBJ1-6; no firm D call. The CDR3 is made up of 15 amino acids. Between the trimmed V and J ends, which lost 0 bases and 10 bases, there was a span of 13 bases. Germline CDR1 reads MNHEY; CDR2 reads SMNVEV (reference sequence). In nucleotides, the CDR3 is TGTGCCAGCAGTTTATCGGAATACTTGAGGTCACCCCTCCACTTT. As protein: CASSLSEYLRSPLHF.

This clone was counted a few times. The J gene is TRBJ2-1, the V gene TRBV9, with 7 bases identical to TRBD1. The V and J ends lost 4 bases and 3 bases, in that order; junction bases with no gene match: 4. CDR1 and CDR2 (germline): SGDLS, YYNGEE. The length of the CDR3 is 14 residues. CDR3 in DNA: TGTGCCAGCAGCCCGACAGGGAACTACAATGAGCAGTTCTTC. Its protein is CASSPTGNYNEQFF.

The rearrangement links TRBV14 to TRBJ1-1, with D possibly being TRBD1 (5 bases). Germline CDR1 SGHDN, CDR2 FVKESK. This CDR3 has 15 residues. V was shortened by 4 bases and J by 1 base, with 13 bases between the two germline ends. The CDR3 reads CASSPGGGRNTEAFF. The CDR3 DNA is TGTGCCAGCAGCCCTGGGGGGGGTAGGAACACTGAAGCTTTCTTT. The whole variable domain, filled in from reference TRBV14 and TRBJ1-1, reads EAGVTQFPSHSVIEKGQTVTLRCDPISGHDNLYWYRRVMGKEIKFLLHFVKESKQDESGMPNNRFLAERTGGTYSTLKVQPAELEDSGVYFCASSPGGGRNTEAFFGQGTRLTVV.

This clone showed up just once. The J gene is TRBJ1-1, the V gene TRBV30, with unresolved D. This CDR3 region has 15 residues. Germline values: CDR1 GTSNPN, CDR2 SVGIG (reference sequence). Trimming cost V 1 base and J 1 base, with 13 bases left between them. The CDR3 region is CAWSADMMSNTEAFF. CDR3 DNA sequence: TGTGCCTGGAGTGCCGACATGATGTCGAACACTGAAGCTTTCTTT.